A single sample gave rise to the 8 T cell receptor beta chains below, sequenced in a study of STAT3 mutations in large granular lymphocyte leukemia. The antigens these receptors bind are not known. The data were produced by immunoSEQ multiplex PCR, yet TCRdb's version contains in-frame clones alone and is incomplete. The sample carries approximately 42,000 clones, around 80% recorded once. Study findings and constraints: In T-cell large granular lymphocyte leukemia, about half of patients showed multiple immunodominant subclonotypes.

What was sequenced was PBMCs. The receptor source for this set is a human donor with T large granular lymphocyte leukemia. Some clones in this sample may be carry-over from other donors' samples.

The chain carries TRBV5-1 and TRBJ2-7, with unresolved D. The CDR3 is made up of 13 amino acids. Germline V gene sequence: CDR1 SGHRS, CDR2 YFSETQ. V lost 0 bases, J lost 3 bases, and 7 bases lay in between. CDR3 sequence (DNA): TGCGCCAGCAGCTTGGTGTCCGACTACGAGCAGTACTTC. Its protein is CASSLVSDYEQYF.

This rearrangement joins TRBV6-6 to TRBJ2-2; tentative D call: TRBD2 (6 bases). V was clipped by 7 bases and J by 1 base, with 10 bases between them. CDR3 length: 14 amino acids. Looked up from germline, CDR1 is MNHNY and CDR2 is SVGAGI (reference sequence). The CDR3: CASIPAGNTGELFF. The CDR3 coding sequence is TGTGCCAGCATCCCAGCGGGGAACACCGGGGAGCTGTTTTTT.

The chain is built from TRBV6-5 and TRBJ2-7; possible D gene TRBD2, 5 bases. The CDR3 runs to 14 residues. In germline, CDR1 is MNHEY, CDR2 SVGAGI. V gave up 3 bases and J gave up 5 bases, with 14 bases separating them. The CDR3 DNA reads as TGTGCCAGCAGTTATTCGGTTCCCGGGAACGAGCAGTACTTC. It codes for CASSYSVPGNEQYF.

The chain is built from TRBV5-1 and TRBJ1-1; maybe TRBD1 (6 bases). With 2 bases removed from V and 3 bases from J, the gap between germline ends came to 14 bases. Germline CDR1 SGHRS, CDR2 YFSETQ. The CDR3 has 15 residues. The CDR3 protein is CASSFQRGTHTEAFF. The CDR3 DNA follows: TGCGCCAGCAGCTTCCAAAGGGGGACCCACACTGAAGCTTTCTTT.

The gene calls are TRBV4-1 and TRBJ2-7; TRBD1 matches at 7 bases. The V gene's germline CDR1 is MGHRA and CDR2 YSYEKL. The CDR3 has 15 amino acids. Trimming at V came to 1 base and at J to 2 bases, leaving 5 bases not matched to a gene. CDR3 coding DNA: TGCGCCAGCAGCCAAGTAGACGGACAGGCCTACGAGCAGTACTTC. This translates into CASSQVDGQAYEQYF.

In this sample, this clone turned up once. CDR3 in amino acids: CASSVRTGENYGYTF. CDR3 sequence (DNA): TGTGCCAGCAGCGTCCGGACAGGGGAGAACTATGGCTACACCTTC. The J gene is TRBJ1-2, the V gene TRBV5-4; 9 bases agree with TRBD1. The germline gives CDR1 SGHNT, CDR2 YYREEE (reference sequence). V was pared by 4 bases and J by 2 bases, with 6 bases of the junction left unmatched. This CDR3 region has 15 residues. Complete variable domain (other parts from reference TRBV5-4 and TRBJ1-2): ETGVTQSPTHLIKTRGQQVTLRCSSQSGHNTVSWYQQALGQGPQFIFQYYREEENGRGNFPPRFSGLQFPNYSSELNVNALELDDSALYLCASSVRTGENYGYTFGSGTRLTVV.

The chain carries TRBV7-9 and TRBJ2-1; unclear D gene. The V end lost 1 base, the J end lost 4 bases, and 5 bases lay between the germline ends. CDR3 size: 13 residues. The germline V gene has CDR1 SEHNR and CDR2 FQNEAQ (reference sequence). CDR3 bases: TGTGCCAGCAGCTTAGAGCTGTACAATGAGCAGTTCTTC. Protein sequence: CASSLELYNEQFF.

V and J are TRBV19 and TRBJ2-7, with D hard to call. Between the trimmed V and J ends, which lost 4 bases and 4 bases, there was a span of 14 bases. Germline CDR1 reads LNHDA; CDR2 reads SQIVND (reference sequence). The CDR3 runs to 14 residues. CDR3: CASSSDGLAYEQYF. The CDR3 nucleotides read TGTGCCAGTAGTAGCGACGGTCTGGCGTACGAGCAGTACTTC.